This T cell receptor (beta chain) came from a study of Graves' ophthalmopathy and Graves' hyperthyroidism. The authors amplified TCR beta CDR3 regions, and they did so from RNA transcripts for repertoire sequencing. In the first round, RT-PCR was carried out with HTBI primers, and a multiplex PCR formed the second round. TCRdb passed the multiplex PCR reads through MiXCR, listing each CDR3 protein once. This table holds about 400,000 distinct CDR3 sequences, about 16% found once. The V end was cut by 2 bases, the J end by 0 bases, with 15 bases between. The CDR3 loop spans 17 amino acids. CDR1 is SGHAT and CDR2 is FQDESV in the germline V gene (reference sequence). In this cohort, patients with other autoimmune diseases, uncontrolled infections, pregnancy or lactation were excluded. In its sample, this clonotype was seen many times. The antigen remains undetermined. Whole-study results and caveats: The study's model predicted ophthalmopathy progression at about 71% sensitivity and about 72% specificity. Blood also harbored most expanded thyroid clonotypes above 0.001 frequency.

V is TRBV11-1 and J is TRBJ2-3; D possibly corresponds to TRBD2 (5 bases). Input material: peripheral blood. This receptor was taken from a young woman with Graves' ophthalmopathy. The CDR3 is CASSLPAGPTSTDTQYF. DNA of the CDR3: TGTGCCAGCAGCTTACCGGCGGGTCCGACTAGCACAGATACGCAGTATTTT.